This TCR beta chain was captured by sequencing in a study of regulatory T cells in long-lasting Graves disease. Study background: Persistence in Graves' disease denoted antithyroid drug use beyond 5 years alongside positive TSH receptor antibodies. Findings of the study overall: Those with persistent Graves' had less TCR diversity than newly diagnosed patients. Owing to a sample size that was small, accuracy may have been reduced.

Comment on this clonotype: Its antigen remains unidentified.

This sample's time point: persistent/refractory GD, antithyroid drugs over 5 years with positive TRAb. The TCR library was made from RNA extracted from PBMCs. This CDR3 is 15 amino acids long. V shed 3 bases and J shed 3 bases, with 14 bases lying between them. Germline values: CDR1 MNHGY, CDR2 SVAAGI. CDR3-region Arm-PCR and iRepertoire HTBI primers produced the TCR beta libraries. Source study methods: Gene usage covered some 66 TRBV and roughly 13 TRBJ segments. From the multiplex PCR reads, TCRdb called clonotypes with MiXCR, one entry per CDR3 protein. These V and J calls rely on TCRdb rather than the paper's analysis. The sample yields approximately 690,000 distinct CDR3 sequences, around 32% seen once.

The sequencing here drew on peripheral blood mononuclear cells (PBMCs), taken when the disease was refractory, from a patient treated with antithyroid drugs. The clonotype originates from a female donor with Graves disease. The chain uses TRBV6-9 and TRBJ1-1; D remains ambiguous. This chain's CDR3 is CASSYSYLPDTEAFF. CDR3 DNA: TGTGCCAGCAGTTACTCTTACCTCCCGGACACTGAAGCTTTCTTT.